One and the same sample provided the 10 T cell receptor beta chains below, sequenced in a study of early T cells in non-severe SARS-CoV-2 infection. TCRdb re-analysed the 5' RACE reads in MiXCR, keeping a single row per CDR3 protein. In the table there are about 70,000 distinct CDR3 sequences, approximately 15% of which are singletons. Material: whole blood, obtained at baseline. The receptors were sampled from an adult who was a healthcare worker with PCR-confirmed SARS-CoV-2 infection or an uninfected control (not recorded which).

CDR3 bases: TGTGCCAGCAGCCAGAGGGACACAGATACGCAGTATTTT. Its protein product is CASSQRDTDTQYF. The rearrangement links TRBV4-2 to TRBJ2-3; weak D call: TRBD2 (5 bases). Germline CDR1 LGHNA, CDR2 YNFKEQ. Trimming left V 3 bases short and J 2 bases short, with 6 bases between. The CDR3 sequence is 13 residues long.

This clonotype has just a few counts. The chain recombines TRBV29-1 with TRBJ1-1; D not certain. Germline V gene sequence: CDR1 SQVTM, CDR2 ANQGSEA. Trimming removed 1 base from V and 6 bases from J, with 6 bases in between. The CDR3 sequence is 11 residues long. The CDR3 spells CSVEGLPEAFF. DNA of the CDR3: TGCAGCGTTGAAGGGTTACCTGAAGCTTTCTTT.

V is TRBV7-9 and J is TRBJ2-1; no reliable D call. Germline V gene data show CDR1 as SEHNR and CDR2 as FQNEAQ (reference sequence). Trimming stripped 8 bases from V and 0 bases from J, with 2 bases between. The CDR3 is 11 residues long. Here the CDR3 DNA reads TGTGCCAGCGGCTCCTACAATGAGCAGTTCTTC. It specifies CASGSYNEQFF.

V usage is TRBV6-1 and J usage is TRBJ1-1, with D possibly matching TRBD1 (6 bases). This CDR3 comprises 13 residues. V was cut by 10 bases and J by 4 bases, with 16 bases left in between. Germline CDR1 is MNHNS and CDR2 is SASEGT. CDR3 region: CATKEGVGTEAFF. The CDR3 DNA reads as TGTGCCACCAAGGAGGGGGTGGGCACTGAAGCTTTCTTT.

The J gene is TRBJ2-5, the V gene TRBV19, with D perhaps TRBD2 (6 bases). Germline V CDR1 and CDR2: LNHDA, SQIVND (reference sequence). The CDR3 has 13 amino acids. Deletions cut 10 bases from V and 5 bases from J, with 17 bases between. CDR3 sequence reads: CATSNREKETQYF. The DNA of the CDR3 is TGTGCCACCAGTAATCGGGAGAAGGAGACCCAGTACTTC.

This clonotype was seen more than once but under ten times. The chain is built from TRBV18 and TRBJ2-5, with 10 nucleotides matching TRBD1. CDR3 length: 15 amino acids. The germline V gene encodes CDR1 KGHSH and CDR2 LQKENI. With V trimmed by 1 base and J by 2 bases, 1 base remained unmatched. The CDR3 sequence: CASSPRDRGQETQYF. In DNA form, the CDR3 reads TGTGCCAGCTCACCACGGGACAGGGGTCAAGAGACCCAGTACTTC.

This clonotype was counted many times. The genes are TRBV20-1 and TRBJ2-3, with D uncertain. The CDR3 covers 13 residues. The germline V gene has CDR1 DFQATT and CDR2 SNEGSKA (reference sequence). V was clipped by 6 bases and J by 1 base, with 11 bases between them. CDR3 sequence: CSATSVRTDTQYF. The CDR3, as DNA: TGCAGTGCGACGAGCGTGCGCACAGATACGCAGTATTTT.

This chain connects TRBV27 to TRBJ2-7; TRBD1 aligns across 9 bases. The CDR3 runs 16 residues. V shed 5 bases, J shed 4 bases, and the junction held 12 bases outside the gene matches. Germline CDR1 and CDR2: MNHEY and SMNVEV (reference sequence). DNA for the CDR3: TGTGCCAGCAGTAGCTTAACAGGGGGCGAAGGATACGAGCAGTACTTC. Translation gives CASSSLTGGEGYEQYF.

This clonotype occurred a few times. As DNA, the CDR3 is TGTGCCAGCAGCCAGGCGAGCTCCTACAATGAGCAGTTCTTC. Translating gives CASSQASSYNEQFF. The chain employs TRBV2 and TRBJ2-1, with D unclear. The CDR3 has 14 residues. CDR1 SNHLY and CDR2 FYNNEI come from the germline V gene. The V end was cut by 6 bases, the J end by 0 bases, with 9 bases between.

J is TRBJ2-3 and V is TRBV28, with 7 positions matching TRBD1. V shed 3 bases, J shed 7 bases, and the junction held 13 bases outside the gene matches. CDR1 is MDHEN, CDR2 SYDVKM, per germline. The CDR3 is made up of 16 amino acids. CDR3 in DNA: TGTGCCAGCAGTTTCGGGACAGTAGGGCCCCAGAATACGCAGTATTTT. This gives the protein CASSFGTVGPQNTQYF.